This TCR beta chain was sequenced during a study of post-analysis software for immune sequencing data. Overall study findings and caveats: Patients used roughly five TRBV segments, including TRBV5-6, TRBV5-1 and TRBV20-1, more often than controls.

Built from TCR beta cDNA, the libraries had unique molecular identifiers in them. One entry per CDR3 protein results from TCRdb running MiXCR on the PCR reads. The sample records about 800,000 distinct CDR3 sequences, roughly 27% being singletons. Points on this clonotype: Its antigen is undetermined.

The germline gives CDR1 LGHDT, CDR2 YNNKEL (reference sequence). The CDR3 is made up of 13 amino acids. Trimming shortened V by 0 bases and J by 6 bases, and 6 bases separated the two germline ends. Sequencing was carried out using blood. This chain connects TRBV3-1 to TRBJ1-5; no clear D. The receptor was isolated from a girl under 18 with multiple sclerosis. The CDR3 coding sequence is TGTGCCAGCAGCCAAGATGCGGTTCAGCCCCAGCATTTT. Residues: CASSQDAVQPQHF.